A selection of T cell receptor beta chains follows, all from one sample in a study of control samples from healthy donors and cancer patients. The method was immunoSEQ multiplex PCR; TCRdb's version includes in-frame clones alone and lacks a portion of them. Of some 130,000 clones listed, 92% are singletons. Sequencing input: blood. The receptors stem from a woman in her forties or fifties in good health. The CDR3 runs from the conserved cysteine through the conserved F or W. A D gene is named only where the DNA matches it firmly. The size of a clone is reported for some rows only, either as once, few or many, or as a class for expanded clones.

TGCGCCAGCAGTCAGCTCGACGAGAGGAACACTGAAGCTTTCTTT	CASSQLDERNTEAFF	-	-	TRBV23-1	TRBJ1-1
TGTGCCAGCAGCATCGGCCCATTGAACACTGAAGCTTTCTTT	CASSIGPLNTEAFF	-	-	TRBV9	TRBJ1-1
TGCGCCAGCAGCTTGGAGCGAGGGGGTAATTCACCCCTCCACTTT	CASSLERGGNSPLHF	-	-	TRBV5-1	TRBJ1-6
TGTGCCAGCAGCCCTTGGACTAGCTTTGCGGATACGCAGTATTTT	CASSPWTSFADTQYF	-	TRBD2	TRBV14	TRBJ2-3
TGTGCCAGCAGCAAATCAGACAGTGTTAACAATGAGCAGTTCTTC	CASSKSDSVNNEQFF	once	-	TRBV7-8	TRBJ2-1
TGCGCCAGCAGCTTGGCTGTCAGGGTCGACAAAAAGTTCTTC	CASSLAVRVDKKFF	-	-	TRBV5-1	TRBJ2-1
TGTGCCTGGAGCTCGGGACTCGTGTACGAGCAGTACTTC	CAWSSGLVYEQYF	-	-	TRBV30	TRBJ2-7
TGTGCCTGGAGTCCGGGAGGAGGGGAGCAGTACTTC	CAWSPGGGEQYF	-	TRBD2	TRBV30	TRBJ2-7
TGTGCCAGCAGGGGGGCAGCTGGCTACACCTTC	CASRGAAGYTF	-	-	TRBV6-5	TRBJ1-2
TGCGCCAGCAGCCAAGATCAGGACCAGCACTTC	CASSQDQDQHF	once	-	TRBV4-1	TRBJ2-7
TGTGCCAGCAGCTTAGGTGGCACAACGTTCTTC	CASSLGGTTFF	few	-	TRBV13	TRBJ1-2
TGTGCCAGCAGTGCAGACAGGGAGGGCTACAATGAGCAGTTCTTC	CASSADREGYNEQFF	once	-	TRBV2	TRBJ2-1
TGTGGCGGCGGGAGGGTCAATGAGCAGTTCTTC	CGGGRVNEQFF	-	TRBD2	TRBV20-1	TRBJ2-1
TGCGCCAGCAGTATGACAGGGGGCGGGGATCAGCCCCAGCATTTT	CASSMTGGGDQPQHF	-	TRBD1	TRBV10-2	TRBJ1-5
TGTGCCACCGGGCGACAGACGAACACTGAAGCTTTCTTT	CATGRQTNTEAFF	-	-	TRBV10-3	TRBJ1-1
TGTGCCACCACCGCGTGGATGGGGGGCCAAGAGACCCAGTACTTC	CATTAWMGGQETQYF	-	-	TRBV6-5	TRBJ2-5
TGTGCCAGCACCCAGACAGGGTATAGTGGAAACACCATATATTTT	CASTQTGYSGNTIYF	-	TRBD1	TRBV6-5	TRBJ1-3
TGTGCCATCAGTAGCCGGACAGGGGGCTCACCCCTCCACTTT	CAISSRTGGSPLHF	-	TRBD1	TRBV10-3	TRBJ1-6
TGTGCCAGCAGCCGGGACAGGGTTAACTATGGCTACACCTTC	CASSRDRVNYGYTF	-	TRBD1	TRBV7-2	TRBJ1-2
TGTGCCATCAGTGAGCAACCGGCAGGGGGCGGGTATAATTCACCCCTCCACTTT	CAISEQPAGGGYNSPLHF	-	TRBD1	TRBV10-3	TRBJ1-6
TGTGCCACCAAGACTGGTGAGGCTGGAAACACCATATATTTT	CATKTGEAGNTIYF	-	-	TRBV10-3	TRBJ1-3
TGTGCCAGCAGTTCACCAGGGACAGGTTCCTACGAGCAGTACTTC	CASSSPGTGSYEQYF	-	TRBD1	TRBV27	TRBJ2-7
TGCAGCGCCAGCGGGGACAGATACAATGAGCAGTTCTTC	CSASGDRYNEQFF	-	-	TRBV29-1	TRBJ2-1
TGTGCCAGCAGCCAAGAGAACAAATCACCCCTCCACTTT	CASSQENKSPLHF	-	-	TRBV3-1/TRBV3-2	TRBJ1-6
TGTGGAACAGGGGCAATGAACACTGAAGCTTTCTTT	CGTGAMNTEAFF	-	TRBD1	TRBV6-5	TRBJ1-1
TGTGCCAGCAGATATACTCGAAACAGGGAAGAGACCCAGTACTTC	CASRYTRNREETQYF	-	-	TRBV27	TRBJ2-5
TGTGCCAGCAGTTCCTCAAGGCTTAGCACAGATACGCAGTATTTT	CASSSSRLSTDTQYF	-	-	TRBV27	TRBJ2-3
TGTGCCAGCAGTTACGGAAGCTCTGGAAACACCATATATTTT	CASSYGSSGNTIYF	-	-	TRBV6-2/TRBV6-3	TRBJ1-3
TGTGCCAGCAGCGCCGAAGCGGGACTTGTAACAGATACGCAGTATTTT	CASSAEAGLVTDTQYF	-	TRBD2	TRBV9	TRBJ2-3
TGTGCCAGCAGCTTATTGATGGGTAATGAGCAGTTCTTC	CASSLLMGNEQFF	-	-	TRBV13	TRBJ2-1
TGCGCCAGCAGCCGCGGACAGGGGGCCTACGAGCAGTACTTC	CASSRGQGAYEQYF	-	TRBD1	TRBV10-1	TRBJ2-7
TGTGCCAGCGGGACAGGGAACACCGGGGAGCTGTTTTTT	CASGTGNTGELFF	-	TRBD1	TRBV12-3/TRBV12-4	TRBJ2-2
TGTGCCAGTGCGACAGGACCCGGGACTGAAGCTTTCTTT	CASATGPGTEAFF	-	-	TRBV6-5	TRBJ1-1
TGTGCCAGCAGCCCCCCGGTGTCCGAGATCTACGAGCAGTACTTC	CASSPPVSEIYEQYF	once	-	TRBV28	TRBJ2-7
TGTGCCAGCAGCTCATGGGGACAGGGGGCAGAGTACGAGCAGTACTTC	CASSSWGQGAEYEQYF	once	TRBD1	TRBV5-4	TRBJ2-7
TGCAGCGTTGAGGTAGGGGGTGGGATGAACACTGAAGCTTTCTTT	CSVEVGGGMNTEAFF	-	-	TRBV29-1	TRBJ1-1
TGTGCCAGCTCACCACCGCGGACAGGGGAATCAGATACGCAGTATTTT	CASSPPRTGESDTQYF	-	TRBD1	TRBV18	TRBJ2-3
TGTGCCAGCAGCTTAGGGGGAGAGTGGGAGACCCAGTACTTC	CASSLGGEWETQYF	-	-	TRBV7-9	TRBJ2-5
TGTGCCTGGAGTGTACGGTCGGGAGTTGTAACAGATACGCAGTATTTT	CAWSVRSGVVTDTQYF	-	-	TRBV30	TRBJ2-3
TGTGCCTCGGAGCCCCGCCGTCAGCCCCAGCATTTT	CASEPRRQPQHF	-	-	TRBV10-3	TRBJ1-5
TGTGCCATCAGTGAAAGCGGGGCAAATCAGCCCCAGCATTTT	CAISESGANQPQHF	once	-	TRBV10-3	TRBJ1-5
TGTGCCAGCAGTGAAATGGGACAGGGCTATGGCTACACCTTC	CASSEMGQGYGYTF	-	TRBD1	TRBV25-1	TRBJ1-2
TGTGCCAGCAGCCAACTGGCTCAGGTCCGGGACGAGCAGTACTTC	CASSQLAQVRDEQYF	-	-	TRBV6-6	TRBJ2-7